This T cell receptor beta chain was sequenced in a study of blood T cell repertoires in COVID-19. This clone was seen more than once but under ten times. This table comes from immunoSEQ multiplex PCR, and its TCRdb copy is limited to in-frame clones, with some not included. In the table there are about 300,000 clones, around nine tenths of which are singletons. The sequence was collected from a woman aged 25 to 45 with COVID-19, enrolled during active disease. Sequencing was carried out using peripheral blood.

In DNA, the CDR3 is TGTGCCACCTATAGGGGTGGCTTTGGAAACACCATATATTTT. It translates to CATYRGGFGNTIYF. The rearrangement joins TRBV6-6 to TRBJ1-3, with a weak D call TRBD1 (5 bases). There are 14 residues in the CDR3. Trimming took off 10 bases at V and 3 bases at J, with 16 bases between the two ends. CDR1 is MNHNY, CDR2 SVGAGI, per germline (reference sequence).